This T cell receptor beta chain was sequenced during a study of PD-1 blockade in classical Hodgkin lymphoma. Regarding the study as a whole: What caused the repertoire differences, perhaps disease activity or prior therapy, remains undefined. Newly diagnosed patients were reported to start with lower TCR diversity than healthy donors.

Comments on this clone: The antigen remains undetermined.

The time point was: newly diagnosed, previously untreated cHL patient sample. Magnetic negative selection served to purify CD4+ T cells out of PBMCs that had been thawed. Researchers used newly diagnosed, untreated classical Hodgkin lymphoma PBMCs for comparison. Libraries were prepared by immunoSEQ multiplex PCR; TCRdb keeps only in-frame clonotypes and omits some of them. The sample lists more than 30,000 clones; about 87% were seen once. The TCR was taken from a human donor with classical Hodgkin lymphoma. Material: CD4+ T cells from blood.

The CDR3 is CATSRGTVEGQPQHF. The CDR3 region has the DNA TGTGCCACCAGCAGAGGGACAGTCGAGGGCCAGCCCCAGCATTTT. The rearrangement uses TRBV15 and TRBJ1-5; TRBD1 is a possible D gene (6 bases). The CDR3 consists of 15 residues. The germline V and J ends were trimmed by 1 base and 7 bases, with 14 bases remaining between them. CDR1 and CDR2 from the germline V gene are LNHNV and YYDKDF (reference sequence).